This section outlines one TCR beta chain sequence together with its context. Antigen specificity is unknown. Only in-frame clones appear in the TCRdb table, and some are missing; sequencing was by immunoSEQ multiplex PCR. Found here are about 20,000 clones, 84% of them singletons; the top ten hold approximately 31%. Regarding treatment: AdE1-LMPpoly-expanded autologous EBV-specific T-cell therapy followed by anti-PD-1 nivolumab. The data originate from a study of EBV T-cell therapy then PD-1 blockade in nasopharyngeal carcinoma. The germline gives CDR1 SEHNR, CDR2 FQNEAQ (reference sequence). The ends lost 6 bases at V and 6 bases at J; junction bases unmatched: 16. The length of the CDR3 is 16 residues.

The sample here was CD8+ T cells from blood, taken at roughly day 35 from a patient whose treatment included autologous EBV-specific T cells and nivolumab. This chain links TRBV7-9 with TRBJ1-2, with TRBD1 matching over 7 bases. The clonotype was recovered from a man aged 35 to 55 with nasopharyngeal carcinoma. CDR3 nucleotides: TGTGCCAGCAGGGAGGGACTGCCCGACAGGGTGGATGGCTACACCTTC. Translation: CASREGLPDRVDGYTF.